What follows are 30 T cell receptor beta chains derived from one specimen sequenced in a study of blood T cell repertoires in COVID-19. The assay was immunoSEQ multiplex PCR, and TCRdb's table has in-frame clones only and misses some. The table lists some 100,000 clones, about 82% of them singletons, with roughly an eighth in the top ten. Sequencing input: peripheral blood. These receptors were collected from a man aged 50 to 59 with active or convalescent COVID-19.

The gene calls are TRBV19 and TRBJ1-2; 11 positions agree with TRBD1. The ends lost 2 bases at V and 5 bases at J; junction bases unmatched: 10. Germline lookup yields CDR1 LNHDA and CDR2 SQIVND (reference sequence). This CDR3 has 17 amino acids. In DNA, the CDR3 is TGTGCCAGTAGTATAACCTCTCCCGGGACAGGGGGATATGGCTACACCTTC. Protein sequence: CASSITSPGTGGYGYTF.

The chain recombines TRBV6-1 with TRBJ2-1, with no clear D. Germline lookup yields CDR1 MNHNS and CDR2 SASEGT. CDR3 length: 13 residues. V was shortened by 2 bases and J by 5 bases, with 7 bases between the two germline ends. In DNA, the CDR3 is TGTGCCAGCAGTGAAAGCCTCAACAATGAGCAGTTCTTC. Translated: CASSESLNNEQFF.

This chain joins TRBV3-1 (or the pseudogene TRBV3-2) and TRBJ2-7; TRBD1 matches 9 bases. CDR3 size: 18 residues. CDR1 is LGHDT and CDR2 is YNNKEL in the germline V gene (reference sequence). V shed 4 bases and J 3 bases; nucleotides not matched to a gene: 16. The DNA for the CDR3 is TGTGCCAGCAGCCGAGGACAGGGGTCTAGGGTAGGCCACTACGAGCAGTACTTC. Its protein product is CASSRGQGSRVGHYEQYF.

This chain connects TRBV6-5 to TRBJ1-1; D is unclear. V lost 6 bases to trimming and J lost 0 bases, with 8 bases between them. Germline V gives CDR1 MNHEY, CDR2 SVGAGI. This CDR3 region has 13 residues. The CDR3 sequence: CASRKAMNTEAFF. The CDR3 DNA reads as TGTGCCAGCAGGAAAGCAATGAACACTGAAGCTTTCTTT.

The chain uses TRBV3-1 (or the pseudogene TRBV3-2) and TRBJ2-4; 9 nucleotides line up with TRBD2. Germline CDR1 reads LGHDT; CDR2 reads YNNKEL (reference sequence). This CDR3 contains 17 residues. With V trimmed by 4 bases and J by 2 bases, 9 bases remained unmatched. The CDR3 here is CASSPSIAGVTKNIQYF. CDR3 coding DNA: TGTGCCAGCAGCCCTTCGATAGCGGGAGTAACCAAAAACATTCAGTACTTC.

This chain uses TRBV6-5 with TRBJ1-1; the match to TRBD1 covers 8 bases. CDR1 MNHEY and CDR2 SVGAGI come from the germline V gene. J gave up 10 bases and V 5 bases, and 6 bases lay outside the gene matches. CDR3 length: 12 residues. The CDR3 region has the DNA TGTGCCAGCAGTACTCCAGGGGGCCCAGCTTTCTTT. Its translation: CASSTPGGPAFF.

J is TRBJ2-2 and V is TRBV6-1; no reliable D call. Germline V gene lookup returns CDR1 MNHNS and CDR2 SASEGT. The CDR3 is 13 residues long. V was shortened by 2 bases and J by 5 bases, with 6 bases between the two germline ends. The CDR3 here is CASSETFTGELFF. Written as DNA, the CDR3 is TGTGCCAGCAGTGAAACTTTTACCGGGGAGCTGTTTTTT.

This chain uses TRBV7-3 with TRBJ2-5, with D perhaps TRBD1 (5 bases). Germline CDR1 is SGHTA and CDR2 is FQGTGA. The V end lost 1 base, the J end lost 5 bases, and 8 bases lay between the germline ends. The CDR3 length is 13 residues. This CDR3 reads CASSLSPGETQYF. CDR3 bases: TGTGCCAGCAGCTTAAGCCCAGGGGAGACCCAGTACTTC.

This chain uses TRBV19 with TRBJ2-6, with 8 bases fitting TRBD1. After removal of 4 bases from V and 1 base from J, the junction contained 9 bases not matched to a gene. This CDR3 comprises 18 residues. CDR1 LNHDA and CDR2 SQIVND come from the germline V gene (reference sequence). CDR3: CASSNPGQVKSGANVLTF. Here the CDR3 DNA reads TGTGCCAGTAGTAACCCGGGACAGGTGAAATCTGGGGCCAACGTCCTGACTTTC.

This rearrangement joins TRBV24-1 to TRBJ2-1, with 10 nucleotides matching TRBD2. The CDR3 contains 16 residues. V was clipped by 3 bases and J by 8 bases; unmatched bases: 9. Germline V gene sequence: CDR1 KGHDR, CDR2 SFDVKD. The DNA for the CDR3 is TGTGCCACCAGTGATCCGAGCGGGAGGGCCACCGATGAGCAGTTCTTC. Protein sequence: CATSDPSGRATDEQFF.

The CDR3 loop reads CATSDPLENSGNTIYF. The CDR3 nucleotides are TGTGCCACCAGTGACCCTTTAGAGAACTCTGGAAACACCATATATTTT. The chain is built from TRBV24-1 and TRBJ1-3; D ambiguous. Germline V CDR1 and CDR2: KGHDR, SFDVKD. This CDR3 has 16 amino acids. V was trimmed by 4 bases and J by 0 bases, leaving 12 bases between them.

This chain links TRBV3-1 (or the pseudogene TRBV3-2) with TRBJ2-5; TRBD2 is a possible D gene (6 bases). Germline V lookup: CDR1 LGHDT, CDR2 YNNKEL (reference sequence). The V end lost 1 base, the J end lost 5 bases, and 17 bases lay between the germline ends. The CDR3 runs 16 residues. The CDR3 sequence: CASSQGLVGFLETQYF. For the CDR3, the DNA is TGTGCCAGCAGCCAAGGACTAGTCGGGTTCTTGGAGACCCAGTACTTC.

This chain joins TRBV19 and TRBJ2-4; the match to TRBD2 covers 8 bases. The CDR3 runs to 14 residues. The ends lost 10 bases at V and 8 bases at J; junction bases unmatched: 13. The V gene's germline CDR1 is LNHDA and CDR2 SQIVND (reference sequence). CDR3 region: CATTQTTSGDIQYF. The CDR3 region has the DNA TGTGCCACCACCCAAACCACTAGCGGAGACATTCAGTACTTC.

The V gene is TRBV7-9, the J gene TRBJ2-7; the D is unclear. The CDR3 spans 14 residues. The V and J ends lost 3 bases and 6 bases respectively, with 15 bases between them. Germline V gives CDR1 SEHNR, CDR2 FQNEAQ (reference sequence). For the CDR3, the DNA is TGTGCCAGCAGCTTGGGTGGAGATGGGTTCGAGCAGTACTTC. Protein sequence: CASSLGGDGFEQYF.

This CDR3 reads CASSWTSDSYNEQFF. The CDR3 nucleotides are TGTGCCAGCTCTTGGACTAGCGACTCCTACAATGAGCAGTTCTTC. The J gene is TRBJ2-1, the V gene TRBV18; 9 nucleotides align to TRBD2. V shed 6 bases, J shed 0 bases, and the junction held 3 bases outside the gene matches. This CDR3 comprises 15 residues. CDR1 and CDR2 from the germline V gene are KGHSH and LQKENI.

The rearrangement uses TRBV6-6 and TRBJ1-3; D not certain. This CDR3 is 15 amino acids long. The V and J ends lost 0 bases and 0 bases respectively, with 6 bases between them. CDR1 is MNHNY and CDR2 is SVGAGI in the germline V gene (reference sequence). CDR3 sequence reads: CASSYSRLSGNTIYF. The CDR3 DNA follows: TGTGCCAGCAGTTACTCGAGACTCTCTGGAAACACCATATATTTT.

V gene TRBV7-6 combines with J gene TRBJ2-7, with 8 bases matching TRBD2. CDR3 length: 16 residues. The trim removed 5 bases at V and 1 base at J, leaving 10 bases unmatched. Germline V gene sequence: CDR1 SGHVS, CDR2 FNYEAQ. CDR3 protein: CASSPGGGSVSYEQYF. The DNA of the CDR3 is TGTGCCAGCAGCCCCGGGGGGGGGTCTGTATCCTACGAGCAGTACTTC. The variable domain in full, completed from reference TRBV7-6 and TRBJ2-7, reads GAGVSQSPRYKVTKRGQDVALRCDPISGHVSLYWYRQALGQGPEFLTYFNYEAQQDKSGLPNDRFSAERPEGSISTLTIQRTEQRDSAMYRCASSPGGGSVSYEQYFGPGTRLTVT.

This chain connects TRBV29-1 to TRBJ1-1; D may be TRBD1 (5 bases). This CDR3 is 14 amino acids long. Germline V gene sequence: CDR1 SQVTM, CDR2 ANQGSEA. Between the trimmed V and J ends, which lost 4 bases and 1 base, there was a span of 13 bases. The CDR3 nucleotides read TGCAGCGTTGCGTTACAGGCAAGGAACACTGAAGCTTTCTTT. Translating it yields CSVALQARNTEAFF.

The chain carries TRBV29-1 and TRBJ1-1; 7 bases are shared with TRBD1. Trimming took 7 bases from V and 5 from J; bases not matched to a gene: 16. Germline V CDR1 and CDR2: SQVTM, ANQGSEA. The CDR3 loop spans 15 amino acids. The CDR3 reads CSAGPVTGVGTEAFF. DNA for the CDR3: TGCAGCGCCGGCCCGGTCACAGGGGTGGGGACTGAAGCTTTCTTT.

J is TRBJ1-4 and V is TRBV5-4, with D possibly TRBD1 on 6 matching bases. This CDR3 contains 14 residues. Trimming took off 0 bases at V and 7 bases at J, with 10 bases between the two ends. Germline loops: CDR1 SGHNT, CDR2 YYREEE (reference sequence). In nucleotides, the CDR3 is TGTGCCAGCAGCTTGGACAGGGCAAGTGAAAAACTGTTTTTT. Encoded protein: CASSLDRASEKLFF.

The V gene is TRBV10-3, the J gene TRBJ2-1; a possible D gene is TRBD2 (5 bases). The CDR3 length is 16 residues. V was shortened by 10 bases and J by 5 bases, with 24 bases between the two germline ends. Per germline, CDR1 ENHRY and CDR2 SYGVKD. CDR3 bases: TGTGCCACCGGGAAGGCACGGGAAGATAGGGACAATGAGCAGTTCTTC. Its protein is CATGKAREDRDNEQFF.

The rearrangement links TRBV29-1 to TRBJ1-1; 7 nucleotides align to TRBD1. This CDR3 spans 13 amino acids. Germline V CDR1 and CDR2: SQVTM, ANQGSEA. V was clipped by 6 bases and J by 8 bases; unmatched bases: 12. This CDR3 reads CSVEEMGQSEAFF. In DNA, the CDR3 is TGCAGCGTAGAGGAGATGGGACAGTCGGAAGCTTTCTTT. The full variable domain, with the rest looked up from reference TRBV29-1 and TRBJ1-1, is SAVISQKPSRDICQRGTSLTIQCQVDSQVTMMFWYRQQPGQSLTLIATANQGSEATYESGFVIDKFPISRPNLTFSTLTVSNMSPEDSSIYLCSVEEMGQSEAFFGQGTRLTVV.

A few counts support this clone. The chain combines TRBV27 with TRBJ2-1; D uncertain. Per the germline V gene, CDR1 is MNHEY and CDR2 is SMNVEV (reference sequence). The CDR3 extends over 12 amino acids. V was clipped by 8 bases and J by 7 bases, with 12 bases between them. The DNA for the CDR3 is TGTGCCAGCCGAACCCCGGAGAATGAGCAGTTCTTC. This translates into CASRTPENEQFF.

This clone was detected only a few times. The chain couples TRBV5-1 to TRBJ2-7; D perhaps matches TRBD2 (5 bases). CDR1 and CDR2 (germline): SGHRS, YFSETQ. The CDR3 covers 16 residues. Deletions cut 0 bases from V and 3 bases from J, with 16 bases between. The CDR3 sequence: CASSLAPGSEVYEQYF. CDR3 bases: TGCGCCAGCAGCTTGGCGCCGGGCTCGGAGGTCTACGAGCAGTACTTC. The full variable domain, with the rest looked up from reference TRBV5-1 and TRBJ2-7, is KAGVTQTPRYLIKTRGQQVTLSCSPISGHRSVSWYQQTPGQGLQFLFEYFSETQRNKGNFPGRFSGRQFSNSRSEMNVSTLELGDSALYLCASSLAPGSEVYEQYFGPGTRLTVT.

The V gene is TRBV5-4, the J gene TRBJ1-2, with D possibly being TRBD1 (5 bases). The CDR3 is made up of 15 amino acids. Trimming shortened V by 2 bases and J by 1 base, and 12 bases separated the two germline ends. Germline CDR1 SGHNT, CDR2 YYREEE (reference sequence). CDR3 nucleotides: TGTGCCAGCAGCTTTTCGTCAGGGCTTAACTATGGCTACACCTTC. As protein: CASSFSSGLNYGYTF. Complete variable domain (other parts from reference TRBV5-4 and TRBJ1-2): ETGVTQSPTHLIKTRGQQVTLRCSSQSGHNTVSWYQQALGQGPQFIFQYYREEENGRGNFPPRFSGLQFPNYSSELNVNALELDDSALYLCASSFSSGLNYGYTFGSGTRLTVV.

The chain carries TRBV13 and TRBJ1-4; 9 nucleotides match TRBD1. The CDR3 totals 13 residues. Germline lookup yields CDR1 PRHDT and CDR2 FYEKMQ (reference sequence). Trimming cost V 5 bases and J 12 bases; bases outside gene matches: 7. This CDR3 reads CASSPRQGDQLFF. CDR3 sequence (DNA): TGTGCCAGCAGCCCTCGACAGGGGGACCAACTGTTTTTT.

The chain is built from TRBV4-1 and TRBJ2-7, with 11 bases lining up with TRBD1. The germline V gene has CDR1 MGHRA and CDR2 YSYEKL. The length of the CDR3 is 15 residues. Losses at the gene ends were 4 bases for V and 1 base for J; bases not matched to a gene: 3. Here the CDR3 DNA reads TGCGCCAGCAGCCGGGGACAGGGGGTATCCTACGAGCAGTACTTC. Translation: CASSRGQGVSYEQYF.

The V gene is TRBV6-6, the J gene TRBJ1-5; 8 nucleotides line up with TRBD1. There are 14 residues in the CDR3. V gave up 8 bases and J gave up 2 bases; unmatched junction bases: 5. Germline CDR1 MNHNY, CDR2 SVGAGI (reference sequence). The CDR3 bases are TGTGCCAGCTCAGGACAGGGCCGCAATCAGCCCCAGCATTTT. This translates into CASSGQGRNQPQHF.

The chain uses TRBV29-1 and TRBJ2-5; 9 bases are a match to TRBD1. CDR3 length equals 13 residues. V trimming: 5 bases; J trimming: 4 bases; junction bases outside the gene matches: 5. Germline V gives CDR1 SQVTM, CDR2 ANQGSEA. CDR3 sequence reads: CSVNRGQGETQYF. For the CDR3, the DNA is TGCAGCGTTAACAGGGGGCAGGGAGAGACCCAGTACTTC.

The gene calls are TRBV7-9 and TRBJ1-1; D ambiguous. Trimming left V 5 bases short and J 3 bases short, with 13 bases between. CDR3 length: 14 residues. The germline CDR1 and CDR2 sequences are SEHNR and FQNEAQ (reference sequence). The CDR3 is CASSPLFGDTEAFF. CDR3 sequence (DNA): TGTGCCAGCAGCCCGCTATTCGGAGACACTGAAGCTTTCTTT.